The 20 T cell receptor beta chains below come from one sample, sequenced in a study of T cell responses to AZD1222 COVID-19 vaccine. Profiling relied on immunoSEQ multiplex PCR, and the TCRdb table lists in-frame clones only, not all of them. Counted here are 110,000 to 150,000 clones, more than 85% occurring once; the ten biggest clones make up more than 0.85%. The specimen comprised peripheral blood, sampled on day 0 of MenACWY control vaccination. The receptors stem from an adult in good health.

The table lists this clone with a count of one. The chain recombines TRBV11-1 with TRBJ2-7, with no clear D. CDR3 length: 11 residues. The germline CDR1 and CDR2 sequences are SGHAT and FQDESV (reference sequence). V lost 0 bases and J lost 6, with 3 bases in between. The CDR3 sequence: CASSLAAEQYF. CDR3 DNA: TGTGCCAGCAGCTTAGCGGCCGAGCAGTACTTC.

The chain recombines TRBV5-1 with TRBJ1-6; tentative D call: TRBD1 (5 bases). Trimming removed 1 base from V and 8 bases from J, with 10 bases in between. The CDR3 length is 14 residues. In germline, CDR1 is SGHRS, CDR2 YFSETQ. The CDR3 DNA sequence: TGCGCCAGCAGCTTGTCAGGGCTCGATTCACCCCTCCACTTT. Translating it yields CASSLSGLDSPLHF. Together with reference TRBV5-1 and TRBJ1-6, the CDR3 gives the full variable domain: KAGVTQTPRYLIKTRGQQVTLSCSPISGHRSVSWYQQTPGQGLQFLFEYFSETQRNKGNFPGRFSGRQFSNSRSEMNVSTLELGDSALYLCASSLSGLDSPLHFGNGTRLTVT.

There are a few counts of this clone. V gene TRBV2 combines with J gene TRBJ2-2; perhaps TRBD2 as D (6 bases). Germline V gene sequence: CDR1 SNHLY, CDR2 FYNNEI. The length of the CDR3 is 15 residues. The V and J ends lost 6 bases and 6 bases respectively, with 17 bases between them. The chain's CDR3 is CASRFGTHGAGELFF. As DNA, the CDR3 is TGTGCCAGCAGGTTCGGGACTCACGGCGCCGGGGAGCTGTTTTTT.

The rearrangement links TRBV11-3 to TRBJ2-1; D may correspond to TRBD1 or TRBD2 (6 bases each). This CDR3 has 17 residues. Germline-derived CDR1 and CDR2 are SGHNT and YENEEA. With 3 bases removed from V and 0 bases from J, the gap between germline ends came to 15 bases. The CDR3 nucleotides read TGTGCCAGCAGCTTGGATTTGGGGGGCAGCTCCTACAATGAGCAGTTCTTC. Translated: CASSLDLGGSSYNEQFF.

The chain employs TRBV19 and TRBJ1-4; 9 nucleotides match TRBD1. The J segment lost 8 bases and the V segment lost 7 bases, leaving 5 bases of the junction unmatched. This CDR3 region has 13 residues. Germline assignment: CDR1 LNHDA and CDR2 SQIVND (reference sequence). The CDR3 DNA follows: TGTGCCAGTACCGGACAGGGGATCGAAAAACTGTTTTTT. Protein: CASTGQGIEKLFF. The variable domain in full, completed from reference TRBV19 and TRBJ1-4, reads DGGITQSPKYLFRKEGQNVTLSCEQNLNHDAMYWYRQDPGQGLRLIYYSQIVNDFQKGDIAEGYSVSREKKESFPLTVTSAQKNPTAFYLCASTGQGIEKLFFGSGTQLSVL.

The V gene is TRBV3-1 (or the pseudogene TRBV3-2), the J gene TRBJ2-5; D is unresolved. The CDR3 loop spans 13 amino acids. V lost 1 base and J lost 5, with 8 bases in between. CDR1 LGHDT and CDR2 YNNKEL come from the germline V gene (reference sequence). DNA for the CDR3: TGTGCCAGCAGCCAAGGGTACTCGGAGACCCAGTACTTC. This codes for CASSQGYSETQYF.

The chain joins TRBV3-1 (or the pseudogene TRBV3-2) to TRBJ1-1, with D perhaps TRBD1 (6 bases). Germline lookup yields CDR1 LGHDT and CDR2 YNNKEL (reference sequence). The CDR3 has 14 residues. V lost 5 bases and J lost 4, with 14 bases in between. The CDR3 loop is CASSASGRGTEAFF. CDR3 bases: TGTGCCAGCAGCGCCTCCGGCAGGGGCACTGAAGCTTTCTTT.

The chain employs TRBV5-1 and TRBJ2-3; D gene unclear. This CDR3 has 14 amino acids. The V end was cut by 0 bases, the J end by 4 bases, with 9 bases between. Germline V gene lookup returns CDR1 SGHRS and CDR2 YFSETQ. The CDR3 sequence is CASSLGVRSDTQYF. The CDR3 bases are TGCGCCAGCAGCTTGGGGGTCCGCTCAGATACGCAGTATTTT.

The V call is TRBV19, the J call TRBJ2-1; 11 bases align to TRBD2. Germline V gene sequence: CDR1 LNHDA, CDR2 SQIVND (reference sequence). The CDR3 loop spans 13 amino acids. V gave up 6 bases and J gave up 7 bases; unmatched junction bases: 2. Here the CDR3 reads CASRTSGGNEQFF. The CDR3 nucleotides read TGTGCCAGTAGAACTAGCGGGGGTAATGAGCAGTTCTTC.

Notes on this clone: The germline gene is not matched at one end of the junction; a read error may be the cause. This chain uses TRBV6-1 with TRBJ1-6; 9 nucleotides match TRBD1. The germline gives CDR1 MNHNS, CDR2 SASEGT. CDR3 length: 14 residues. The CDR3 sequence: CASREGTGSSPLHF. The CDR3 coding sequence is TGTGCCAGCAGGGAAGGGACAGGGAGCTCACCCCTCCACTTT.

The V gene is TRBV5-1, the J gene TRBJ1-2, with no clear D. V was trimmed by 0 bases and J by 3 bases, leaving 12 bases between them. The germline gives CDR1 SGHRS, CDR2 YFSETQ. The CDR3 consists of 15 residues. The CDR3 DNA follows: TGCGCCAGCAGCTTGGGTCGGCCCTTGGACTATGGCTACACCTTC. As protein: CASSLGRPLDYGYTF. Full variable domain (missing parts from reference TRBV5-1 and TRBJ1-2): KAGVTQTPRYLIKTRGQQVTLSCSPISGHRSVSWYQQTPGQGLQFLFEYFSETQRNKGNFPGRFSGRQFSNSRSEMNVSTLELGDSALYLCASSLGRPLDYGYTFGSGTRLTVV.

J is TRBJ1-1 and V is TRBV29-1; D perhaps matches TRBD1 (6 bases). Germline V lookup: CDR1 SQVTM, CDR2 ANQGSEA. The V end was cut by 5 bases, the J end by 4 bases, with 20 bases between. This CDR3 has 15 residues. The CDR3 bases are TGCAGCGTTTCGGGGAGAACAGGGAGGGGCACTGAAGCTTTCTTT. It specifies CSVSGRTGRGTEAFF.

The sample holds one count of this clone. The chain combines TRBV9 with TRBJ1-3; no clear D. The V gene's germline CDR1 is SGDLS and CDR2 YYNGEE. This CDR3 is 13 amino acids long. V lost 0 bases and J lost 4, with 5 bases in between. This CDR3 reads CASSVAEGNTIYF. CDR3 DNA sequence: TGTGCCAGCAGCGTAGCTGAGGGAAACACCATATATTTT. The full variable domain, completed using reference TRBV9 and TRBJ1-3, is DSGVTQTPKHLITATGQRVTLRCSPRSGDLSVYWYQQSLDQGLQFLIQYYNGEERAKGNILERFSAQQFPDLHSELNLSSLELGDSALYFCASSVAEGNTIYFGEGSWLTVV.

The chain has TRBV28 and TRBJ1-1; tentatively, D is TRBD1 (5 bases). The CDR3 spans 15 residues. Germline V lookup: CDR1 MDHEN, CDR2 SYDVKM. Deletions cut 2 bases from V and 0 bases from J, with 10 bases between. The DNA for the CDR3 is TGTGCCAGCAGTTTAGCTCGACAGTTGAACACTGAAGCTTTCTTT. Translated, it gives CASSLARQLNTEAFF. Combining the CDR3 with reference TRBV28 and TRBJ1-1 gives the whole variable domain DVKVTQSSRYLVKRTGEKVFLECVQDMDHENMFWYRQDPGLGLRLIYFSYDVKMKEKGDIPEGYSVSREKKERFSLILESASTNQTSMYLCASSLARQLNTEAFFGQGTRLTVV.

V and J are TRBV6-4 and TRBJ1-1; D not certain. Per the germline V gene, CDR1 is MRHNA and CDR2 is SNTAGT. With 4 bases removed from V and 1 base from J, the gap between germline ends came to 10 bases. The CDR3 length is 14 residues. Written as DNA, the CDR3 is TGTGCCAGCAGTGTTGACGGTCGGAACACTGAAGCTTTCTTT. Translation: CASSVDGRNTEAFF.

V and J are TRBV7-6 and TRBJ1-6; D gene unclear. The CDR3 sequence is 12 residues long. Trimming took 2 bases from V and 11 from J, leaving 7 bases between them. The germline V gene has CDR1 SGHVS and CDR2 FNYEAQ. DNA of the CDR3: TGTGCCAGCAGCTTAACAGATGCACCCCTCCACTTT. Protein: CASSLTDAPLHF.

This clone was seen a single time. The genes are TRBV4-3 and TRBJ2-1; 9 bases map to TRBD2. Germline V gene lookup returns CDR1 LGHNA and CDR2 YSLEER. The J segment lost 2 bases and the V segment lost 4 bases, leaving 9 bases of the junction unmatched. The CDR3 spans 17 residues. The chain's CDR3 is CASSLSWRGGTYNEQFF. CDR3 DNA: TGCGCCAGCAGCCTTAGTTGGCGGGGGGGTACCTACAATGAGCAGTTCTTC.

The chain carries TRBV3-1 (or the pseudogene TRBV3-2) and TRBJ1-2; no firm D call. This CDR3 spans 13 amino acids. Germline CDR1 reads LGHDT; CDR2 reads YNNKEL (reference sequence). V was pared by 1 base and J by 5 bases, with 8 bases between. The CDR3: CASSQAGPYGYTF. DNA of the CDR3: TGTGCCAGCAGCCAAGCAGGTCCTTATGGCTACACCTTC.

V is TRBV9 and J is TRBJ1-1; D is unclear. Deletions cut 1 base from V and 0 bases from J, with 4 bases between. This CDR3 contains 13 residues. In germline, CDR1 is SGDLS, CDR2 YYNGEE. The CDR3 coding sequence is TGTGCCAGCAGCGTAATGATGAACACTGAAGCTTTCTTT. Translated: CASSVMMNTEAFF.

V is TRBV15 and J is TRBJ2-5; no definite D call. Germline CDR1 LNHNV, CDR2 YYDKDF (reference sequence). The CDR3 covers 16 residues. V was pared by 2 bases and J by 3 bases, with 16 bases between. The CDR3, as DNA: TGTGCCACCAGCAGATCCCCGGTGGCGGCCGAAGAGACCCAGTACTTC. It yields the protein CATSRSPVAAEETQYF.